A selection of T cell receptor beta chains follows, all from one sample in a study of blood T cells in healthy people across ages. TCRdb fed the 5' RACE reads into MiXCR, producing one record per CDR3 protein. The table includes fewer than 2,000,000 distinct CDR3 sequences, about 32% detected once. Sequencing was carried out using blood. The receptor set was obtained from a woman between 25 and 40 years old in good health. CDR3s include the opening cysteine and the closing phenylalanine or tryptophan. The order of the fields is CDR3 protein, CDR3 DNA, V gene, D gene, CDR3 length, J gene, clone size. A D gene is named only where the DNA matches it firmly. Size is omitted from some rows. Given values are once, few, many or a class for expanded clones.

CDR3 protein: CASSPGLGQETQYF; CDR3 DNA: TGTGCCAGCAGTCCTGGACTGGGACAAGAGACCCAGTACTTC; V gene: TRBV27; D gene: -; CDR3 length: 14; J gene: TRBJ2-5; clone size: few
CDR3 protein: CSARDIPGGEKQYF; CDR3 DNA: TGCAGTGCTAGAGATATCCCCGGGGGGGAGAAGCAGTACTTC; V gene: TRBV20-1; D gene: TRBD2; CDR3 length: 14; J gene: TRBJ2-7; clone size: few
CDR3 protein: CASSSRPGSGGKDTQYF; CDR3 DNA: TGTGCCAGCAGCTCCCGTCCGGGTAGCGGGGGGAAAGATACGCAGTATTTT; V gene: TRBV7-2; D gene: TRBD2; CDR3 length: 17; J gene: TRBJ2-3; clone size: few
CDR3 protein: CASSPGAGTTDTQYF; CDR3 DNA: TGTGCCAGCAGCCCCGGAGCGGGGACCACAGATACGCAGTATTTT; V gene: TRBV3-1; D gene: TRBD2; CDR3 length: 15; J gene: TRBJ2-3; clone size: few
CDR3 protein: CASSLRTAMGYEQYF; CDR3 DNA: TGTGCCAGCTCACTTCGGACAGCGATGGGCTACGAGCAGTACTTC; V gene: TRBV18; D gene: -; CDR3 length: 15; J gene: TRBJ2-7; clone size: few
CDR3 protein: CASSLDPWQETQYF; CDR3 DNA: TGCGCCAGCAGCTTGGACCCGTGGCAAGAGACCCAGTACTTC; V gene: TRBV5-1; D gene: -; CDR3 length: 14; J gene: TRBJ2-5; clone size: few
CDR3 protein: CASGLVLGVQGNYGYTF; CDR3 DNA: TGTGCTAGTGGTTTGGTACTGGGGGTCCAAGGGAACTATGGCTACACCTTC; V gene: TRBV12-5; D gene: -; CDR3 length: 17; J gene: TRBJ1-2; clone size: -
CDR3 protein: CASSYQPGHQYEQYF; CDR3 DNA: TGTGCCAGCAGTTACCAACCGGGACACCAATACGAGCAGTACTTC; V gene: TRBV6-2/TRBV6-3; D gene: -; CDR3 length: 15; J gene: TRBJ2-7; clone size: -
CDR3 protein: CASSLPPEYSIYF; CDR3 DNA: TGTGCCAGCAGCTTACCCCCCGAATACTCCATATATTTT; V gene: TRBV7-9; D gene: -; CDR3 length: 13; J gene: TRBJ1-3; clone size: -
CDR3 protein: CASSHGQGIHTF; CDR3 DNA: TGTGCCAGCAGCCATGGACAGGGAATCCACACCTTC; V gene: TRBV14; D gene: TRBD1; CDR3 length: 12; J gene: TRBJ1-2; clone size: -
CDR3 protein: CASSLIGQPFNEKLFF; CDR3 DNA: TGCGCCAGCAGCTTGATCGGGCAACCCTTTAATGAAAAACTGTTTTTT; V gene: TRBV4-1; D gene: -; CDR3 length: 16; J gene: TRBJ1-4; clone size: -
CDR3 protein: CASSYSGNRCEQYF; CDR3 DNA: TGTGCCAGCAGTTATAGCGGGAATCGCTGCGAGCAGTACTTC; V gene: TRBV3-1; D gene: TRBD2; CDR3 length: 14; J gene: TRBJ2-7; clone size: -
CDR3 protein: CASIREGGAGSEQYF; CDR3 DNA: TGTGCCAGCATTCGAGAGGGGGGGGCAGGGAGCGAGCAGTACTTC; V gene: TRBV6-1; D gene: -; CDR3 length: 15; J gene: TRBJ2-7; clone size: -
CDR3 protein: CASSYSNPSQETQYF; CDR3 DNA: TGTGCCAGCAGTTATTCTAACCCCAGCCAAGAGACCCAGTACTTC; V gene: TRBV6-5; D gene: -; CDR3 length: 15; J gene: TRBJ2-5; clone size: -
CDR3 protein: CASSYGQGDAEAFF; CDR3 DNA: TGTGCCAGCAGCTACGGACAGGGGGATGCTGAAGCTTTCTTT; V gene: TRBV13; D gene: TRBD1; CDR3 length: 14; J gene: TRBJ1-1; clone size: -
CDR3 protein: CASSYQGALNSPLHF; CDR3 DNA: TGTGCCAGCAGTTATCAGGGGGCGTTAAATTCACCCCTCCACTTT; V gene: TRBV6-2/TRBV6-3; D gene: TRBD1; CDR3 length: 15; J gene: TRBJ1-6; clone size: -
CDR3 protein: CASSILPRQGSNYGYTF; CDR3 DNA: TGCGCCAGCAGCATCCTTCCGAGACAGGGCTCTAACTATGGCTACACCTTC; V gene: TRBV5-1; D gene: TRBD1; CDR3 length: 17; J gene: TRBJ1-2; clone size: -
CDR3 protein: CSARASQGATYNSPLHF; CDR3 DNA: TGCAGTGCTAGAGCAAGTCAGGGGGCCACCTATAATTCACCCCTCCACTTT; V gene: TRBV20-1; D gene: TRBD1; CDR3 length: 17; J gene: TRBJ1-6; clone size: few
CDR3 protein: CASSYSFVQGQYF; CDR3 DNA: TGTGCCAGCAGTTACTCCTTTGTGCAGGGGCAGTACTTC; V gene: TRBV6-6; D gene: -; CDR3 length: 13; J gene: TRBJ2-7; clone size: few
CDR3 protein: CSVERDMDYTF; CDR3 DNA: TGCAGCGTTGAACGGGACATGGACTACACCTTC; V gene: TRBV29-1; D gene: -; CDR3 length: 11; J gene: TRBJ1-2; clone size: few
CDR3 protein: CASSLRGGAGNQPQHF; CDR3 DNA: TGTGCCAGCAGCTTGAGAGGGGGAGCGGGCAATCAGCCCCAGCATTTT; V gene: TRBV5-6; D gene: -; CDR3 length: 16; J gene: TRBJ1-5; clone size: -
CDR3 protein: CASSPQPGRDRGNYGYTF; CDR3 DNA: TGTGCCAGCAGCCCCCAACCTGGACGGGACAGGGGAAACTATGGCTACACCTTC; V gene: TRBV7-9; D gene: TRBD1; CDR3 length: 18; J gene: TRBJ1-2; clone size: -
CDR3 protein: CASSQEGGEAFF; CDR3 DNA: TGCGCCAGCAGCCAAGAAGGGGGTGAAGCTTTCTTT; V gene: TRBV4-1; D gene: -; CDR3 length: 12; J gene: TRBJ1-1; clone size: many
CDR3 protein: CASSLEGQENIQYF; CDR3 DNA: TGTGCCAGCAGCCTGGAAGGACAGGAAAACATTCAGTACTTC; V gene: TRBV5-6; D gene: TRBD1; CDR3 length: 14; J gene: TRBJ2-4; clone size: many
CDR3 protein: CASSQDQDRGSGYTF; CDR3 DNA: TGCGCCAGCAGCCAAGATCAGGACAGGGGTAGTGGCTACACCTTC; V gene: TRBV4-1; D gene: TRBD1; CDR3 length: 15; J gene: TRBJ1-2; clone size: -
CDR3 protein: CSAREQERREKLFF; CDR3 DNA: TGCAGTGCTAGAGAACAGGAGAGGAGGGAAAAACTGTTTTTT; V gene: TRBV20-1; D gene: -; CDR3 length: 14; J gene: TRBJ1-4; clone size: -
CDR3 protein: CSARVLTSGRPSTDTQYF; CDR3 DNA: TGCAGTGCTAGAGTCCTAACTAGCGGGAGGCCTAGCACAGATACGCAGTATTTT; V gene: TRBV20-1; D gene: TRBD2; CDR3 length: 18; J gene: TRBJ2-3; clone size: -
CDR3 protein: CARAQGYGYTF; CDR3 DNA: TGTGCCAGGGCACAAGGCTATGGCTACACCTTC; V gene: TRBV2; D gene: -; CDR3 length: 11; J gene: TRBJ1-2; clone size: -
CDR3 protein: CASSRLAGGLEQYF; CDR3 DNA: TGTGCCAGCAGCCGGCTAGCGGGGGGGCTCGAGCAGTACTTC; V gene: TRBV6-4; D gene: TRBD2; CDR3 length: 14; J gene: TRBJ2-7; clone size: -
CDR3 protein: CSASVPGLAGPHSNEQFF; CDR3 DNA: TGCAGTGCTAGTGTCCCGGGACTAGCGGGGCCGCATTCTAATGAGCAGTTCTTC; V gene: TRBV20-1; D gene: TRBD2; CDR3 length: 18; J gene: TRBJ2-1; clone size: many
CDR3 protein: CASSSTGLAGAETQYF; CDR3 DNA: TGTGCCAGCAGTTCAACGGGACTAGCGGGAGCGGAGACCCAGTACTTC; V gene: TRBV12-3/TRBV12-4; D gene: TRBD2; CDR3 length: 16; J gene: TRBJ2-5; clone size: -
CDR3 protein: CASSNRGRGVNTEAFF; CDR3 DNA: TGTGCCAGCAGCAACAGGGGGCGCGGGGTAAACACTGAAGCTTTCTTT; V gene: TRBV27; D gene: TRBD1; CDR3 length: 16; J gene: TRBJ1-1; clone size: -
CDR3 protein: CASSPEDRGQGYTF; CDR3 DNA: TGTGCCAGCAGCCCCGAAGACAGGGGCCAAGGCTACACCTTC; V gene: TRBV13; D gene: TRBD1; CDR3 length: 14; J gene: TRBJ1-2; clone size: -
CDR3 protein: CASSLAGGQGNTEAFF; CDR3 DNA: TGTGCCAGCAGTTTAGCGGGGGGACAGGGGAACACTGAAGCTTTCTTT; V gene: TRBV12-3/TRBV12-4; D gene: TRBD1; CDR3 length: 16; J gene: TRBJ1-1; clone size: -
CDR3 protein: CASSQDLVGVPYEQYF; CDR3 DNA: TGTGCCAGCAGCCAAGATCTGGTCGGGGTTCCCTACGAGCAGTACTTC; V gene: TRBV3-1; D gene: -; CDR3 length: 16; J gene: TRBJ2-7; clone size: few
CDR3 protein: CASSQEAPSSYEQYF; CDR3 DNA: TGCGCCAGCAGCCAAGAAGCTCCCAGCTCCTACGAGCAGTACTTC; V gene: TRBV4-1; D gene: -; CDR3 length: 15; J gene: TRBJ2-7; clone size: -
CDR3 protein: CASRTDRGLNEQYF; CDR3 DNA: TGCGCCAGCAGGACAGACAGGGGGCTAAACGAGCAGTACTTC; V gene: TRBV10-2; D gene: TRBD1; CDR3 length: 14; J gene: TRBJ2-7; clone size: few
CDR3 protein: CASSVGTGGDTQYF; CDR3 DNA: TGTGCCAGCAGCGTCGGGACAGGGGGGGATACGCAGTATTTT; V gene: TRBV5-4; D gene: TRBD1; CDR3 length: 14; J gene: TRBJ2-3; clone size: -
CDR3 protein: CASSQEGGGRSYEQYF; CDR3 DNA: TGTGCCAGCAGCCAAGAAGGGGGGGGGCGGTCCTACGAGCAGTACTTC; V gene: TRBV3-1; D gene: -; CDR3 length: 16; J gene: TRBJ2-7; clone size: -
CDR3 protein: CASSLTLAGFKFF; CDR3 DNA: TGTGCCAGCAGCTTAACACTAGCGGGTTTTAAGTTCTTC; V gene: TRBV5-5; D gene: TRBD2; CDR3 length: 13; J gene: TRBJ2-1; clone size: -
CDR3 protein: CASSSDYGYTF; CDR3 DNA: TGCGCCAGCAGCTCGGACTATGGCTACACCTTC; V gene: TRBV7-2; D gene: -; CDR3 length: 11; J gene: TRBJ1-2; clone size: many
CDR3 protein: CASSHSGENQPQHF; CDR3 DNA: TGTGCCAGCAGTCACTCTGGGGAAAATCAGCCCCAGCATTTT; V gene: TRBV27; D gene: -; CDR3 length: 14; J gene: TRBJ1-5; clone size: few
CDR3 protein: CAISPGLAGRPSYNEQFF; CDR3 DNA: TGTGCCATCAGTCCCGGACTAGCAGGTCGTCCTTCCTACAATGAGCAGTTCTTC; V gene: TRBV10-3; D gene: TRBD2; CDR3 length: 18; J gene: TRBJ2-1; clone size: many
CDR3 protein: CASSEALRTGSIHEQYF; CDR3 DNA: TGTGCCAGCAGTGAAGCGCTTCGGACAGGTAGTATCCACGAGCAGTACTTC; V gene: TRBV6-1; D gene: TRBD1; CDR3 length: 17; J gene: TRBJ2-7; clone size: few